This entry lists 10 T cell receptor beta chains sequenced from one sample in a study of T cell responses to AZD1222 COVID-19 vaccine (dated by TCRdb to 2020 to 2022). The label giving this sample's time point can be read as: baseline before first vaccination. Explained via the paper, the treatment or condition label denotes: meningococcal conjugate vaccine given as trial control. Library creation used the immunoSEQ multiplex PCR assay. Not all clones reach the TCRdb copy of this immuneACCESS table, which keeps in-frame sequences only. Checked studies attribute under half of the gap to unresolved V genes and leave the rest unexplained. The sample table lists some 120,000 clones, 70% to 90% of them with a count of one. The ten largest clones take up roughly 4.3% of the sample. Sequencing was performed on peripheral blood, taken on day 0 of MenACWY control vaccination. The receptors originated from an adult in good health.

The chain is built from TRBV18 and TRBJ1-5; 10 nucleotides agree with TRBD1. Germline values: CDR1 KGHSH, CDR2 LQKENI. This CDR3 is built from 16 residues. The junction had 4 bases not matched to a gene; V was cut back by 2 bases and J by 3 bases. Here the CDR3 reads CASSPGTGANNQPQHF. DNA for the CDR3: TGTGCCAGCTCACCAGGGACAGGGGCGAACAATCAGCCCCAGCATTTT.

The V call is TRBV11-2, the J call TRBJ2-1; D remains ambiguous. The germline V gene has CDR1 SGHAT and CDR2 FQNNGV. The CDR3 is 10 residues long. The V gene lost 3 bases and the J gene lost 6 bases, with 0 bases spanning the gap. As DNA, the CDR3 is TGTGCCAGCAGCTTCAATGAGCAGTTCTTC. This codes for CASSFNEQFF.

The genes are TRBV5-1 and TRBJ2-1, with 9 bases lining up with TRBD1. Trimming cost V 3 bases and J 7 bases; bases outside gene matches: 11. The germline gives CDR1 SGHRS, CDR2 YFSETQ. The CDR3 totals 16 residues. CDR3 sequence: CASSSEQGAVRNEQFF. The CDR3 nucleotides are TGCGCCAGCAGCTCGGAACAGGGGGCAGTAAGGAATGAGCAGTTCTTC.

The chain recombines TRBV14 with TRBJ2-7; D might be TRBD1 (6 bases). This CDR3 has 15 amino acids. Germline loops: CDR1 SGHDN, CDR2 FVKESK. The V end was cut by 5 bases, the J end by 2 bases, with 16 bases between. As DNA, the CDR3 is TGTGCCAGCAGCAAGGACAGAATTCTTCCCTACGAGCAGTACTTC. It encodes CASSKDRILPYEQYF. Combining the CDR3 with reference TRBV14 and TRBJ2-7 gives the whole variable domain EAGVTQFPSHSVIEKGQTVTLRCDPISGHDNLYWYRRVMGKEIKFLLHFVKESKQDESGMPNNRFLAERTGGTYSTLKVQPAELEDSGVYFCASSKDRILPYEQYFGPGTRLTVT.

The chain has TRBV15 and TRBJ2-7, with 9 bases lining up with TRBD1. Germline CDR1 reads LNHNV; CDR2 reads YYDKDF (reference sequence). Trimming cost V 1 base and J 5 bases; bases outside gene matches: 0. The CDR3 is made up of 13 amino acids. CDR3 sequence reads: CATSRGQGDEQYF. The DNA of the CDR3 is TGTGCCACCAGCAGAGGACAGGGGGACGAGCAGTACTTC.

The V call is TRBV11-2, the J call TRBJ2-3; 7 bases fit TRBD1. The germline gives CDR1 SGHAT, CDR2 FQNNGV. V shed 1 base, J shed 2 bases, and the junction held 9 bases outside the gene matches. The CDR3 is 17 residues long. In DNA, the CDR3 is TGTGCCAGCAGCTTAGTAGGGGGCCAGGGAAACACAGATACGCAGTATTTT. It codes for CASSLVGGQGNTDTQYF.

The V call is TRBV7-9, the J call TRBJ2-7, with D maybe TRBD2 (6 bases). Germline V gene data show CDR1 as SEHNR and CDR2 as FQNEAQ (reference sequence). The CDR3 is 16 residues long. The V gene lost 0 bases and the J gene lost 4 bases, with 16 bases spanning the gap. In DNA form, the CDR3 reads TGTGCCAGCAGCTTAGCCGGGGGACTCCCCTCGTACGAGCAGTACTTC. This codes for CASSLAGGLPSYEQYF.

The J gene is TRBJ1-1, the V gene TRBV10-3, with D perhaps matching TRBD1 (6 bases). The ends were cut back, 0 bases at V and 11 bases at J, with 10 bases in the middle. Germline values: CDR1 ENHRY, CDR2 SYGVKD. The CDR3 spans 12 residues. The CDR3 DNA is TGTGCCATCAGTGAGTCAGACAGGCTGGCTTTCTTT. Its protein product is CAISESDRLAFF.

The genes are TRBV24-1 and TRBJ1-2, with 12 bases matching TRBD1. V lost 3 bases to trimming and J lost 5 bases; unmatched junction nucleotides: 9. From germline, CDR1 is KGHDR and CDR2 SFDVKD. The CDR3 covers 17 residues. The chain's CDR3 is CATSDTGTGGQSYGYTF. CDR3 nucleotides: TGTGCCACCAGTGATACCGGGACAGGGGGCCAATCGTATGGCTACACCTTC.

The chain has TRBV7-9 and TRBJ2-7, with D perhaps matching TRBD1 (6 bases). CDR3 length: 16 residues. Germline assignment: CDR1 SEHNR and CDR2 FQNEAQ (reference sequence). V was trimmed by 2 bases and J by 3 bases, leaving 17 bases between them. The CDR3 reads CASSLFYGTIIYEQYF. The CDR3 nucleotides are TGTGCCAGCAGCTTATTTTACGGGACAATTATCTACGAGCAGTACTTC.